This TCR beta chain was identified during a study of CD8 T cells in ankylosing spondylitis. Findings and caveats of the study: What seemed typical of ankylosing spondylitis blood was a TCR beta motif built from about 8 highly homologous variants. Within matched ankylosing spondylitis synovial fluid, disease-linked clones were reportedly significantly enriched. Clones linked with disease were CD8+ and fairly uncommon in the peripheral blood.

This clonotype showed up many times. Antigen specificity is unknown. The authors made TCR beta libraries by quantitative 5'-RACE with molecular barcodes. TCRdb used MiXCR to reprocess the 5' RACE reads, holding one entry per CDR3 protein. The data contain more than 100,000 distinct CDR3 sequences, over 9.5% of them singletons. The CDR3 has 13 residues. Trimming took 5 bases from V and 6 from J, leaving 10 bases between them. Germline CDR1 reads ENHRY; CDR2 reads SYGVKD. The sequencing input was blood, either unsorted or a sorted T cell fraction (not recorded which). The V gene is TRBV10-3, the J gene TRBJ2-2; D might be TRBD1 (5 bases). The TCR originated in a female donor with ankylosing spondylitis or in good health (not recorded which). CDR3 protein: CAISSRVAGELFF. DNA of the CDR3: TGTGCCATCAGTTCCAGGGTGGCCGGGGAGCTGTTTTTT.